The next 32 T cell receptor beta chains were all read from a single sample in a study of blood T cell repertoires in COVID-19. Sequenced by immunoSEQ multiplex PCR; TCRdb stores in-frame clones only, minus some. The sample shows approximately 120,000 clones, over 75% of them seen only once. Sequences were obtained from peripheral blood. These TCRs come from a man aged 55-75 years with acute or convalescent COVID-19.

This chain uses TRBV2 with TRBJ1-4; D is undetermined. Germline-derived CDR1 and CDR2 are SNHLY and FYNNEI. V was shortened by 7 bases and J by 8 bases, with 17 bases between the two germline ends. This CDR3 region has 14 residues. CDR3 protein: CASTELTVKEKLFF. DNA for the CDR3: TGTGCCAGCACCGAACTCACAGTGAAAGAAAAACTGTTTTTT.

The chain links TRBV28 to TRBJ2-3; D is perhaps TRBD2 (5 bases). V gave up 7 bases and J gave up 2 bases, with 22 bases separating them. This CDR3 region has 17 residues. Germline CDR1 MDHEN, CDR2 SYDVKM. The DNA of the CDR3 is TGTGCCAGCACGATGGGGTCCCTAGCCGAACTCACAGATACGCAGTATTTT. It yields the protein CASTMGSLAELTDTQYF.

In regard to this clone: Other DNA sequences in the same sample also yield this CDR3. V gene TRBV2 combines with J gene TRBJ1-5, with D perhaps TRBD1 (5 bases). Deletions cut 1 base from V and 2 bases from J, with 9 bases between. The germline V gene encodes CDR1 SNHLY and CDR2 FYNNEI. This CDR3 comprises 15 residues. This CDR3 reads CASSEGKGGNQPQHF. The CDR3 nucleotides read TGTGCCAGCAGTGAAGGGAAAGGGGGCAATCAGCCCCAGCATTTT.

The chain couples TRBV24-1 to TRBJ2-6; the match to TRBD1 covers 9 bases. Germline CDR1 and CDR2: KGHDR and SFDVKD. The V and J ends lost 5 bases and 1 base, in that order; junction bases with no gene match: 2. CDR3 length: 16 amino acids. CDR3 in amino acids: CATSVGTGSGANVLTF. In nucleotides, the CDR3 is TGTGCCACCAGTGTAGGGACAGGGTCTGGGGCCAACGTCCTGACTTTC.

The chain employs TRBV5-1 and TRBJ1-3; D is ambiguous. Germline CDR1 is SGHRS and CDR2 is YFSETQ. Deletions cut 0 bases from V and 2 bases from J, with 9 bases between. The CDR3 covers 15 residues. This chain's CDR3 is CASSLADMAGNTIYF. CDR3 nucleotide sequence: TGCGCCAGCAGCTTGGCTGACATGGCTGGAAACACCATATATTTT. The whole variable domain, filled in from reference TRBV5-1 and TRBJ1-3, reads KAGVTQTPRYLIKTRGQQVTLSCSPISGHRSVSWYQQTPGQGLQFLFEYFSETQRNKGNFPGRFSGRQFSNSRSEMNVSTLELGDSALYLCASSLADMAGNTIYFGEGSWLTVV.

The V and J genes are TRBV7-3 and TRBJ2-1, with a possible D match to TRBD1 (6 bases). V lost 5 bases and J 8 bases, leaving 16 bases between the germline ends. CDR3 size: 14 residues. In germline, CDR1 is SGHTA, CDR2 FQGTGA. The CDR3 here is CASSQGSGAHEQFF. CDR3 nucleotide sequence: TGTGCCAGCAGCCAGGGGTCAGGGGCTCATGAGCAGTTCTTC.

This clone showed up many times. The J gene is TRBJ1-5, the V gene TRBV4-1; D not certain. Trimming left V 2 bases short and J 5 bases short, with 10 bases between. This CDR3 has 14 amino acids. Per the germline V gene, CDR1 is MGHRA and CDR2 is YSYEKL. CDR3 in amino acids: CASSQPDNYQPQHF. For the CDR3, the DNA is TGCGCCAGCAGCCAACCAGACAACTATCAGCCCCAGCATTTT.

V gene TRBV21-1 combines with J gene TRBJ1-2; the table's D gene call, TRBD1, was not cross checked with the DNA. TRBV21-1 is a listed pseudogene. The CDR3 length is 17 residues. The CDR3, as DNA: TGTGCCAGCAGCAAAGTGTCTTGGACAGGGGCTAACTATGGCTACACCTTC. This translates into CASSKVSWTGANYGYTF.

CDR3 sequence: CASSIGGGAETEAFF. CDR3 nucleotides: TGTGCCAGTAGTATCGGAGGGGGCGCGGAGACTGAAGCTTTCTTT. The rearrangement joins TRBV19 to TRBJ1-1, with 7 bases that match TRBD1. The J segment lost 5 bases and the V segment lost 3 bases, leaving 9 bases of the junction unmatched. In germline, CDR1 is LNHDA, CDR2 SQIVND (reference sequence). There are 15 residues in the CDR3.

CDR3 in amino acids: CASSILPGSGPGGRGSDTQYF. The CDR3 region has the DNA TGTGCCAGTAGTATCCTCCCGGGCAGCGGGCCTGGCGGGAGGGGGTCAGATACGCAGTATTTT. The J gene is TRBJ2-3, the V gene TRBV19, with 9 bases aligning to TRBD2. The CDR3 is 21 residues long. Germline V gene data show CDR1 as LNHDA and CDR2 as SQIVND (reference sequence). After removal of 3 bases from V and 4 bases from J, the junction contained 23 bases not matched to a gene.

CDR3 sequence: CASIHWGTVGEAFF. The CDR3 region has the DNA TGTGCCAGTATCCACTGGGGGACTGTCGGTGAAGCTTTCTTT. The chain is built from TRBV19 and TRBJ1-1; TRBD1 is a possible D gene (5 bases). This CDR3 contains 14 residues. Looked up from germline, CDR1 is LNHDA and CDR2 is SQIVND (reference sequence). The germline V and J ends were trimmed by 7 bases and 7 bases, with 19 bases remaining between them.

CDR3 protein: CASSPDTYQPQHF. The DNA of the CDR3 is TGTGCCAGCAGTCCCGACACATATCAGCCCCAGCATTTT. The chain uses TRBV6-5 and TRBJ1-5; D uncertain. Germline CDR1 is MNHEY and CDR2 is SVGAGI. The CDR3 contains 13 residues. V was cut by 5 bases and J by 5 bases, with 10 bases left in between.

The chain has TRBV25-1 and TRBJ2-7, with unresolved D. Germline V gives CDR1 MGHDK, CDR2 SYGVNS. The length of the CDR3 is 16 residues. V lost 1 base and J lost 0, with 13 bases in between. As DNA, the CDR3 is TGTGCCAGCAGTGAATCAGGCAGAACTTACTCCTACGAGCAGTACTTC. Translation: CASSESGRTYSYEQYF.

J is TRBJ1-1 and V is TRBV6-5; 10 bases agree with TRBD1. CDR3 length: 13 amino acids. The V gene end was trimmed by 6 bases and the J gene end by 11 bases; junction bases not matched to a gene: 9. Germline assignment: CDR1 MNHEY and CDR2 SVGAGI. This CDR3 reads CASSSTGGRDAFF. The CDR3 DNA reads as TGTGCCAGCAGCTCGACAGGGGGCAGGGATGCTTTCTTT.

The V and J genes are TRBV5-1 and TRBJ2-1; 12 bases align to TRBD2. V lost 0 bases to trimming and J lost 9 bases; unmatched junction nucleotides: 10. In germline, CDR1 is SGHRS, CDR2 YFSETQ. This CDR3 has 17 residues. This CDR3 reads CASSLGGTSGSWGEQFF. The CDR3 DNA is TGCGCCAGCAGCTTGGGGGGGACTAGCGGGTCGTGGGGTGAGCAGTTCTTC.

The chain has TRBV28 and TRBJ2-5; tentative D call: TRBD1 (5 bases). Trimming removed 6 bases at V and 2 bases at J, with 16 bases between. Germline values: CDR1 MDHEN, CDR2 SYDVKM. This CDR3 is 15 amino acids long. CDR3 sequence: CASSSSLGVQETQYF. For the CDR3, the DNA is TGTGCCAGCAGCTCTTCCCTAGGGGTTCAAGAGACCCAGTACTTC.

For this clone: Other DNA sequences in this specimen translate into the identical CDR3. The chain combines TRBV27 with TRBJ2-3; D remains unclear. The V end lost 2 bases, the J end lost 1 base, and 7 bases lay between the germline ends. The CDR3 has 14 residues. Germline CDR1 is MNHEY and CDR2 is SMNVEV (reference sequence). CDR3 in DNA: TGTGCCAGCAGTTTAAACCAGGGCACAGATACGCAGTATTTT. Amino acid sequence: CASSLNQGTDTQYF.

This clone turned up a few times. The same CDR3 is also encoded by other DNA sequences in this sample. For the CDR3, the DNA is TGTGCCAGCAGTCCCCGTGGGGGGGGAAACACTGAAGCTTTCTTT. This translates into CASSPRGGGNTEAFF. V usage is TRBV28 and J usage is TRBJ1-1; weak D call: TRBD1 (5 bases). V lost 5 bases, J lost 2 bases, and 15 bases lay in between. The germline gives CDR1 MDHEN, CDR2 SYDVKM. The CDR3 contains 15 residues.

This chain connects TRBV5-1 to TRBJ1-4; D is undetermined. The germline V gene encodes CDR1 SGHRS and CDR2 YFSETQ. This CDR3 has 15 amino acids. Trimming left V 4 bases short and J 3 bases short, with 13 bases between. CDR3 bases: TGCGCCAGCAGCCTCACAGATGGGTCTAATGAAAAACTGTTTTTT. Residues: CASSLTDGSNEKLFF.

CDR3 sequence reads: CASSSRQGPYEQYF. The CDR3 DNA sequence: TGTGCCAGTAGTTCAAGACAGGGACCCTACGAGCAGTACTTC. The rearrangement uses TRBV19 and TRBJ2-7; 7 bases match TRBD1. Germline V CDR1 and CDR2: LNHDA, SQIVND (reference sequence). Trimming took 5 bases from V and 2 from J; bases not matched to a gene: 6. CDR3 length: 14 residues.

This clone came up many times. The chain carries TRBV20-1 and TRBJ1-6; tentatively, D is TRBD1 (5 bases). V lost 3 bases and J 7 bases, leaving 13 bases between the germline ends. Germline-derived CDR1 and CDR2 are DFQATT and SNEGSKA (reference sequence). The CDR3 contains 14 residues. The CDR3 DNA reads as TGCAGTGCTAGTGACCACGGGGGGAATTCACCCCTCCACTTT. This sequence encodes CSASDHGGNSPLHF.

V usage is TRBV4-1 and J usage is TRBJ2-2; a possible D gene is TRBD2 (6 bases). Looked up from germline, CDR1 is MGHRA and CDR2 is YSYEKL. Trimming removed 0 bases from V and 6 bases from J, with 11 bases in between. This CDR3 has 15 amino acids. This chain's CDR3 is CASSQEEGRPGELFF. The CDR3 coding sequence is TGCGCCAGCAGCCAAGAGGAGGGTCGGCCCGGGGAGCTGTTTTTT.

This chain joins TRBV19 and TRBJ1-2; D is uncertain. V was cut by 4 bases and J by 3 bases, with 9 bases left in between. The CDR3 loop spans 13 amino acids. CDR1 is LNHDA and CDR2 is SQIVND in the germline V gene (reference sequence). CDR3 sequence: CASSTQVHYGYTF. CDR3 coding DNA: TGTGCCAGTAGTACTCAGGTTCACTATGGCTACACCTTC.

A remark on this clone: Its ends do not fully match the called genes, so a read error is possible. The chain couples TRBV12-3 or TRBV12-4 to TRBJ1-1; D is unclear. The CDR3 loop spans 13 amino acids. This CDR3 reads CASSLALRYEAFF. The CDR3 nucleotides are TGTGCCAGCAGTTTAGCTCTCCGGTATGAAGCCTTCTTT.

This chain links TRBV29-1 with TRBJ1-5, with 9 bases identical to TRBD1. V shed 7 bases and J 9 bases; nucleotides not matched to a gene: 13. The germline CDR1 and CDR2 sequences are SQVTM and ANQGSEA. The CDR3 sequence is 14 residues long. CDR3 sequence (DNA): TGCAGCGCCCGGGACAGGGAGAATTATGGGCCCCAGCATTTT. This gives the protein CSARDRENYGPQHF.

The chain carries TRBV6-5 and TRBJ1-2; D is possibly TRBD1 (6 bases). Trimming removed 8 bases at V and 1 base at J, with 8 bases between. The CDR3 covers 12 residues. Looked up from germline, CDR1 is MNHEY and CDR2 is SVGAGI. The CDR3, as DNA: TGTGCCAGCGGACAGAATAACTATGGCTACACCTTC. It specifies CASGQNNYGYTF.

The chain joins TRBV9 to TRBJ1-4; 7 bases are shared with TRBD1. Germline lookup yields CDR1 SGDLS and CDR2 YYNGEE. V shed 3 bases and J 4 bases; nucleotides not matched to a gene: 9. CDR3 length: 16 residues. The CDR3 nucleotides are TGTGCCAGCAGCGAGAGGGGACAGCTTATTAATGAAAAACTGTTTTTT. Its translation is CASSERGQLINEKLFF.

This chain uses TRBV30 with TRBJ1-2, with a weak D call TRBD1 (6 bases). Trimming cost V 2 bases and J 4 bases, with 11 bases left between them. The CDR3 is 13 residues long. Per the germline V gene, CDR1 is GTSNPN and CDR2 is SVGIG (reference sequence). The CDR3 protein is CAWSSGAGYGYTF. For the CDR3, the DNA is TGTGCCTGGAGTTCAGGGGCTGGCTATGGCTACACCTTC.

The chain joins TRBV5-1 to TRBJ2-3, with D possibly being TRBD2 (6 bases). The V gene's germline CDR1 is SGHRS and CDR2 YFSETQ. This CDR3 has 15 amino acids. Trimming removed 4 bases from V and 2 bases from J, with 14 bases in between. The CDR3 loop is CASSAGTHFTDTQYF. CDR3 bases: TGCGCCAGCAGCGCCGGGACTCACTTCACAGATACGCAGTATTTT. The full variable domain, rest sourced from reference TRBV5-1 and TRBJ2-3, is KAGVTQTPRYLIKTRGQQVTLSCSPISGHRSVSWYQQTPGQGLQFLFEYFSETQRNKGNFPGRFSGRQFSNSRSEMNVSTLELGDSALYLCASSAGTHFTDTQYFGPGTRLTVL.

The chain employs TRBV6-4 and TRBJ2-2, with TRBD2 matching 12 bases. The CDR3 totals 16 residues. Germline assignment: CDR1 MRHNA and CDR2 SNTAGT. Trimming at V came to 5 bases and at J to 5 bases, leaving 6 bases not matched to a gene. The CDR3 here is CASSPGLAGKTGELFF. The CDR3 DNA reads as TGTGCCAGCAGTCCAGGACTAGCGGGAAAAACCGGGGAGCTGTTTTTT.

As for this clone: The same CDR3 is also encoded by other DNA sequences in this sample. This chain uses TRBV19 with TRBJ2-6; TRBD2 aligns across 8 bases. Germline-derived CDR1 and CDR2 are LNHDA and SQIVND (reference sequence). Trimming took 5 bases from V and 2 from J; bases not matched to a gene: 2. The CDR3 covers 15 residues. The CDR3 loop reads CASSVGGAGANVLTF. As DNA, the CDR3 is TGTGCCAGTAGTGTCGGGGGGGCTGGGGCCAACGTCCTGACTTTC.

The chain recombines TRBV6-4 with TRBJ2-2; possible D gene TRBD1, 5 bases. This CDR3 region has 14 residues. Looked up from germline, CDR1 is MRHNA and CDR2 is SNTAGT. V gave up 7 bases and J gave up 5 bases, with 14 bases separating them. The CDR3 here is CASKKGRGTGELFF. For the CDR3, the DNA is TGTGCCAGCAAAAAGGGGCGCGGTACCGGGGAGCTGTTTTTT.